Following are 4 T cell receptor beta chains from one sample sequenced in a study of blood T cell repertoires in COVID-19. Here immunoSEQ multiplex PCR was the method, and the copy in TCRdb shows in-frame clones only, minus some. The sample yields about 170,000 clones, about 88% seen once. Source material: peripheral blood. The receptors here all came from a woman at least 80 years old in a cohort sampled during active or convalescent COVID-19.

V usage is TRBV5-6 and J usage is TRBJ1-2, with D possibly being TRBD1 (5 bases). Trimming stripped 0 bases from V and 1 base from J, with 13 bases between. Germline V gene lookup returns CDR1 SGHDT and CDR2 YYEEEE. The CDR3 has 16 amino acids. The CDR3 DNA follows: TGTGCCAGCAGCTTGGTCGGGGAGGGACTTAACTATGGCTACACCTTC. It specifies CASSLVGEGLNYGYTF.

The rearrangement uses TRBV27 and TRBJ1-2; D is undetermined. In germline, CDR1 is MNHEY, CDR2 SMNVEV (reference sequence). Between the trimmed V and J ends, which lost 6 bases and 8 bases, there was a span of 10 bases. The CDR3 runs to 11 residues. Here the CDR3 reads CASRSGGGYTF. CDR3 sequence (DNA): TGTGCCAGCAGATCTGGAGGGGGCTACACCTTC.

This chain connects TRBV27 to TRBJ1-1; 11 positions agree with TRBD1. J gave up 10 bases and V 6 bases, and 10 bases lay outside the gene matches. The CDR3 consists of 14 residues. Germline values: CDR1 MNHEY, CDR2 SMNVEV (reference sequence). The CDR3 reads CASSPGTGGRRAFF. The CDR3 DNA reads as TGTGCCAGCAGCCCAGGGACAGGGGGGAGACGAGCTTTCTTT.

The chain employs TRBV29-1 and TRBJ1-2; tentatively, D is TRBD1 (6 bases). Trimming stripped 4 bases from V and 8 bases from J, with 14 bases between. The germline V gene encodes CDR1 SQVTM and CDR2 ANQGSEA. The CDR3 consists of 12 residues. The CDR3 DNA reads as TGCAGCGTTGGTGGGGGGGCGAAAGGCTACACCTTC. It encodes CSVGGGAKGYTF.